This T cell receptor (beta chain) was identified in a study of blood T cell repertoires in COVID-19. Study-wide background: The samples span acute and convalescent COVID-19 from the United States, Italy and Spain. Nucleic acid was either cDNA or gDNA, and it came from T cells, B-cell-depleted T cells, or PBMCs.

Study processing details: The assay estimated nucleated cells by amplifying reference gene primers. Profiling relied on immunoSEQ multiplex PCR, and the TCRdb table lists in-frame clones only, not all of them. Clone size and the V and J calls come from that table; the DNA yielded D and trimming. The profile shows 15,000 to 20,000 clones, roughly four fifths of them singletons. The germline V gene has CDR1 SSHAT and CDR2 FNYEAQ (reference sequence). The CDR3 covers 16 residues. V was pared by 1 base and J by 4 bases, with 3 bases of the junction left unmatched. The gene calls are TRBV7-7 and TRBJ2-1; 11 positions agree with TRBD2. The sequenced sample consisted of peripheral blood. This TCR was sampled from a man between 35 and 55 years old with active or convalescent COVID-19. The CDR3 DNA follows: TGTGCCAGCAGCTTAGGTACTAGCGGGGGATACAATGAGCAGTTCTTC. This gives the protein CASSLGTSGGYNEQFF.